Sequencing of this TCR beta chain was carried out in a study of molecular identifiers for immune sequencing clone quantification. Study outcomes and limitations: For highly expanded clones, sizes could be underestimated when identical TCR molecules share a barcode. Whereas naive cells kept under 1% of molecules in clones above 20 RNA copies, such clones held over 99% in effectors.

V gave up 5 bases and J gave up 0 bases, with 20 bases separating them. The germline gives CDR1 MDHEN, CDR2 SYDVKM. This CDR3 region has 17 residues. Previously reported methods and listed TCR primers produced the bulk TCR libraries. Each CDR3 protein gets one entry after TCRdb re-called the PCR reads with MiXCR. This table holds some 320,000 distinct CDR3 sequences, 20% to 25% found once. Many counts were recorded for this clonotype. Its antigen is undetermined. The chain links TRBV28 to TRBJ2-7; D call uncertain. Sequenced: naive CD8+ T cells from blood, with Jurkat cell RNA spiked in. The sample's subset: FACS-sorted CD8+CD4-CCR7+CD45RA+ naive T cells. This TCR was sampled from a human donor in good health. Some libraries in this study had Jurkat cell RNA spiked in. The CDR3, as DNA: TGTGCCAGCAGTAGACGGCGGCTCGTTATGGACTCCTACGAGCAGTACTTC. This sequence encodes CASSRRRLVMDSYEQYF.